The clone carrying this TCR beta chain has only a few counts. MiXCR was run by TCRdb on the RT-PCR reads, yielding one entry per CDR3 protein. The table includes about 410,000 distinct CDR3 sequences, roughly 17% detected once. The sample originates from a study of patients and donors after allogeneic stem cell transplantation. This TCR was sampled from a human donor who was either an allogeneic HSCT recipient or a stem cell or donor lymphocyte infusion donor (not recorded which). It is not recorded whose cells these are; they may come from a transplant donor. Sequencing was done on a sample of blood, either unsorted or a sorted T cell fraction (not recorded which).

CDR3 sequence (DNA): TGTGCCAGCAGCCAAGATGCGGGGGGGTCCACCGGGGAGCTGTTTTTT. Translating it yields CASSQDAGGSTGELFF. The rearrangement links TRBV4-2 to TRBJ2-2, with TRBD2 matching 9 bases. CDR3 size: 16 residues. The ends lost 0 bases at V and 4 bases at J; junction bases unmatched: 3. Germline CDR1 and CDR2: LGHNA and YNFKEQ.